This T cell receptor (beta chain) was documented in a study of CD8 T cells in ankylosing spondylitis. Broader study findings: Disease-associated clones were reportedly significantly overrepresented in matched ankylosing spondylitis synovial fluid.

With molecular barcodes, quantitative 5'-RACE was used to make the TCR beta libraries. TCRdb reanalysed the 5' RACE reads using MiXCR and keeps one entry per CDR3 protein. The data hold 150,000 to 200,000 distinct CDR3 sequences, with 9.5% to 15% observed a single time. On this clonotype itself: Antigen: not known.

The germline V and J ends were trimmed by 2 bases and 4 bases, with 14 bases remaining between them. Germline V lookup: CDR1 KGHSH, CDR2 LQKENI. The CDR3 covers 15 residues. The chain employs TRBV18 and TRBJ1-1; D gene ambiguous. The clonotype originates from a male donor with ankylosing spondylitis or in good health (not recorded which). The sequenced sample was blood, either unsorted or a sorted T cell fraction (not recorded which). The CDR3 reads CASSPREDGITEAFF. Written as DNA, the CDR3 is TGTGCCAGCTCACCAAGGGAGGATGGAATCACTGAAGCTTTCTTT.